Listed below are T cell receptor beta chains from one sample, sequenced in a study of T cells in Graves' hyperthyroidism and ophthalmopathy. TCRdb re-called the multiplex PCR reads through MiXCR, storing one row per CDR3 protein. The table shows fewer than 450,000 distinct CDR3 sequences, with roughly 15% occurring only once. The source material was blood. The source of these receptors is a woman aged 60-75 years with Graves' ophthalmopathy. Each CDR3 is given without its conserved first and last residue. Each record gives: CDR3 protein, D gene, J gene, V gene. D genes are given only for firm matches.

CDR3aa: ASSLEGGKRGTDTQY
d_gene: NA
j_gene: TRBJ2-3
v_gene: TRBV7-9

CDR3aa: ASSHEQGSGNTIY
d_gene: NA
j_gene: TRBJ1-3
v_gene: TRBV4-1

CDR3aa: ANRDTLIQY
d_gene: NA
j_gene: TRBJ2-4
v_gene: TRBV28

CDR3aa: ASSPLGTHNEQF
d_gene: NA
j_gene: TRBJ2-1
v_gene: TRBV18

CDR3aa: ASSSHSREALAGGYYNEQF
d_gene: TRBD2
j_gene: TRBJ2-1
v_gene: TRBV5-1

CDR3aa: ASRGGKNIQY
d_gene: NA
j_gene: TRBJ2-4
v_gene: TRBV13

CDR3aa: ASSLAQGVSYNEQF
d_gene: TRBD1
j_gene: TRBJ2-1
v_gene: TRBV7-2

CDR3aa: ATSDPTGERFTLY
d_gene: TRBD1
j_gene: TRBJ2-3
v_gene: TRBV24-1

CDR3aa: ASSVAAGRYEQY
d_gene: NA
j_gene: TRBJ2-7
v_gene: TRBV9

CDR3aa: ASSTSPHGEQF
d_gene: NA
j_gene: TRBJ2-1
v_gene: TRBV6-1

CDR3aa: ASRTSGSVTDTQY
d_gene: TRBD2
j_gene: TRBJ2-3
v_gene: TRBV6-2/TRBV6-3

CDR3aa: ASSLKRDSGELF
d_gene: TRBD2
j_gene: TRBJ2-2
v_gene: TRBV7-6

CDR3aa: ASSWTLIDGYT
d_gene: NA
j_gene: TRBJ1-2
v_gene: TRBV6-2/TRBV6-3

CDR3aa: ASSLEAAGRREKLF
d_gene: NA
j_gene: TRBJ1-4
v_gene: TRBV7-8

CDR3aa: ASSSRDRPRNEQY
d_gene: NA
j_gene: TRBJ2-7
v_gene: TRBV6-5

CDR3aa: ASSPTGLAGEQY
d_gene: NA
j_gene: TRBJ2-7
v_gene: TRBV7-2

CDR3aa: ASIRKTATTNEKLF
d_gene: NA
j_gene: TRBJ1-4
v_gene: TRBV6-1

CDR3aa: ASRGHDTGELF
d_gene: NA
j_gene: TRBJ2-2
v_gene: TRBV2

CDR3aa: SARGEPPAGYT
d_gene: NA
j_gene: TRBJ1-2
v_gene: TRBV20-1

CDR3aa: SVETGLAGSGGLNEQF
d_gene: TRBD2
j_gene: TRBJ2-1
v_gene: TRBV29-1

CDR3aa: ASSSAPRPAGETQY
d_gene: NA
j_gene: TRBJ2-5
v_gene: TRBV7-2

CDR3aa: ASSQEINTGELF
d_gene: NA
j_gene: TRBJ2-2
v_gene: TRBV3-1

CDR3aa: SANSGLAGAADTQY
d_gene: TRBD2
j_gene: TRBJ2-3
v_gene: TRBV20-1

CDR3aa: SASTGVLNEQF
d_gene: NA
j_gene: TRBJ2-1
v_gene: TRBV20-1

CDR3aa: AISDGLAGVEF
d_gene: TRBD2
j_gene: TRBJ2-1
v_gene: TRBV10-3

CDR3aa: ASTQWTTSYEQY
d_gene: NA
j_gene: TRBJ2-7
v_gene: TRBV11-2

CDR3aa: ASSGTGAGELF
d_gene: TRBD1
j_gene: TRBJ2-2
v_gene: TRBV10-1

CDR3aa: ASSSRLAGGAPYLRKTQY
d_gene: TRBD2
j_gene: TRBJ2-5
v_gene: TRBV27

CDR3aa: SARVYGVAGEQY
d_gene: NA
j_gene: TRBJ2-7
v_gene: TRBV20-1

CDR3aa: ASRPGLRGEQY
d_gene: TRBD2
j_gene: TRBJ2-7
v_gene: TRBV2

CDR3aa: ASSPGTGSWQETQY
d_gene: TRBD1
j_gene: TRBJ2-5
v_gene: TRBV7-9

CDR3aa: ASTGRTSGGRNEQF
d_gene: TRBD2
j_gene: TRBJ2-1
v_gene: TRBV19

CDR3aa: ASSPPGTPSNEKLF
d_gene: NA
j_gene: TRBJ1-4
v_gene: TRBV7-9

CDR3aa: ASSPGQGWYGYT
d_gene: TRBD1
j_gene: TRBJ1-2
v_gene: TRBV7-9

CDR3aa: SVAGGTGNQPQH
d_gene: TRBD1
j_gene: TRBJ1-5
v_gene: TRBV29-1

CDR3aa: ASSRGGASNEQY
d_gene: NA
j_gene: TRBJ2-7
v_gene: TRBV7-2

CDR3aa: ASSLDRNYGYT
d_gene: NA
j_gene: TRBJ1-2
v_gene: TRBV5-8

CDR3aa: ASSLPRAGELF
d_gene: NA
j_gene: TRBJ2-2
v_gene: TRBV7-3

CDR3aa: ASSPSGGSSYNEQF
d_gene: TRBD2
j_gene: TRBJ2-1
v_gene: TRBV5-1

CDR3aa: ASSSDRAVEEPQH
d_gene: TRBD1
j_gene: TRBJ1-5
v_gene: TRBV6-1

CDR3aa: ASSVASGSSYNEQF
d_gene: TRBD2
j_gene: TRBJ2-1
v_gene: TRBV2

CDR3aa: ASSQDPPGLAGALETQY
d_gene: TRBD2
j_gene: TRBJ2-5
v_gene: TRBV3-1

CDR3aa: ASSPPYDNEQF
d_gene: NA
j_gene: TRBJ2-1
v_gene: TRBV9

CDR3aa: ASSFLTPPVEQY
d_gene: NA
j_gene: TRBJ2-7
v_gene: TRBV10-1

CDR3aa: ASSLAGLAGRTETQY
d_gene: TRBD2
j_gene: TRBJ2-5
v_gene: TRBV7-9

CDR3aa: SVFGGTRNEQF
d_gene: NA
j_gene: TRBJ2-1
v_gene: TRBV20-1

CDR3aa: ASSPRLTSGANVLT
d_gene: NA
j_gene: TRBJ2-6
v_gene: TRBV9

CDR3aa: ASSPAGYTEAF
d_gene: NA
j_gene: TRBJ1-1
v_gene: TRBV5-1

CDR3aa: ASIADQGNEQF
d_gene: NA
j_gene: TRBJ2-1
v_gene: TRBV2

CDR3aa: ASSNTLTEGNQPQH
d_gene: NA
j_gene: TRBJ1-5
v_gene: TRBV12-3/TRBV12-4

CDR3aa: ASSLEGWNTEAF
d_gene: NA
j_gene: TRBJ1-1
v_gene: TRBV7-9